This T cell receptor beta chain is drawn from a study of technical replicates of blood from four donors. The V gene lost 4 bases and the J gene lost 7 bases, with 10 bases spanning the gap. Looked up from germline, CDR1 is GTSNPN and CDR2 is SVGIG (reference sequence). CDR3 length equals 11 residues. This table comes from immunoSEQ multiplex PCR, and its TCRdb copy is limited to in-frame clones, with some not included. This sample yields 90,000 to 100,000 clones, of which roughly 95% are seen a single time; 0.36% belongs to the top ten. Material: T cells isolated from PBMCs. The rearrangement links TRBV30 to TRBJ1-1; D gene uncertain. The source is a human donor in good health. In DNA form, the CDR3 reads TGTGCCTGGAATCGAATCAGTGAAGCTTTCTTT. It translates to CAWNRISEAFF.